Below, one T cell receptor beta chain is given with its context. Its antigen is as yet unknown. The data derive from a study of shared clonotypes between healthy human individuals. Study-wide results and caveats: Sequencing of the sorted subsets was shown by rarefaction to be incomplete despite large depth.

Some clones are missing from TCRdb's copy, which holds only in-frame ones; the method was immunoSEQ multiplex PCR. This table holds around 1.9 million clones, around 93% found once. The CDR3 is made up of 14 amino acids. Looked up from germline, CDR1 is PRHDT and CDR2 is FYEKMQ (reference sequence). Trimming removed 2 bases from V and 5 bases from J; junction bases left unmatched: 2. CD45RO-negative CD8 cells positively selected for CCR7 made up the naive population, which excluded terminally differentiated effector memory CD45RA+ cells. The rearrangement joins TRBV13 to TRBJ1-4, with 7 bases lining up with TRBD1. The receptor was isolated from a young man in good health. Some clones in this sample may be carry-over from other donors' samples. Source material: naive CD8+ T cells from PBMCs. The CDR3 region is CASSLKTGNEKLFF. Here the CDR3 DNA reads TGTGCCAGCAGCTTAAAGACAGGGAATGAAAAACTGTTTTTT.